This is a list of T cell receptor beta chains from one sample in a study of T cell clonotyping in hematopoietic cell transplantation. Repertoires were generated with immunoSEQ multiplex PCR, while TCRdb's copy carries only in-frame clones and drops some. Counted here are nearly 70,000 clones, over 90% occurring once; the ten biggest clones make up around 1.5%. The sequencing sample was made of peripheral blood mononuclear cells. The source is a man in his forties or fifties in good health. Some clones in this sample may be carry-over from other donors' samples. Both conserved end residues are part of each CDR3. The order of the fields is V gene, J gene, CDR3 length, D gene, clone size, CDR3 DNA, CDR3 protein. A D gene is named only where the DNA matches it firmly. Some rows mark clone size as missing; the rest say once, few, many or name a class of expanded clone.

V gene: TRBV7-2
J gene: TRBJ1-6
CDR3 length: 14
D gene: .
clone size: .
CDR3 DNA: TGTGCCAGCAGCTTAGAGGGTTTAGGTTCACCCCTCCACTTT
CDR3 protein: CASSLEGLGSPLHF

V gene: TRBV29-1
J gene: TRBJ2-3
CDR3 length: 14
D gene: .
clone size: .
CDR3 DNA: TGCAGCGTTGATGGCAACGACGGTCCAGATACGCAGTATTTT
CDR3 protein: CSVDGNDGPDTQYF

V gene: TRBV11-2
J gene: TRBJ2-4
CDR3 length: 12
D gene: .
clone size: .
CDR3 DNA: TGTGCCAGCAGCTTAGGATCTCCCCAGTGTGTGTTC
CDR3 protein: CASSLGSPQCVF

V gene: TRBV6-5
J gene: TRBJ1-1
CDR3 length: 13
D gene: .
clone size: .
CDR3 DNA: TGTGCCAGCAGCCTTGGGGAGAACACTGAAGCTTTCTTT
CDR3 protein: CASSLGENTEAFF

V gene: TRBV7-9
J gene: TRBJ2-3
CDR3 length: 12
D gene: .
clone size: .
CDR3 DNA: TGTGCCAGCAGCTTCGGGTCAGATACGCAGTATTTT
CDR3 protein: CASSFGSDTQYF

V gene: TRBV6-5
J gene: TRBJ2-7
CDR3 length: 14
D gene: .
clone size: .
CDR3 DNA: TGTGCCAGCAGTTACGCTTGGAGAGGCTACGAGCAGTACTTC
CDR3 protein: CASSYAWRGYEQYF

V gene: TRBV9
J gene: TRBJ2-3
CDR3 length: 15
D gene: TRBD2
clone size: .
CDR3 DNA: TGTGCCAGCAGCCCGAGCGGGAGTAACACAGATACGCAGTATTTT
CDR3 protein: CASSPSGSNTDTQYF

V gene: TRBV5-1
J gene: TRBJ1-1
CDR3 length: 13
D gene: .
clone size: .
CDR3 DNA: TGCGCCAGCAGCTCGATGGGAAGTGCTGAAGCTTTCTTT
CDR3 protein: CASSSMGSAEAFF

V gene: TRBV5-6
J gene: TRBJ2-7
CDR3 length: 12
D gene: .
clone size: .
CDR3 DNA: TGTGCCAGCAGCTCCGACACCTACGAGCAGTACTTC
CDR3 protein: CASSSDTYEQYF

V gene: TRBV27
J gene: TRBJ2-7
CDR3 length: 13
D gene: .
clone size: .
CDR3 DNA: TGTGCCAGCAGTTTTGTTGGGGCGCGGGAGCAGTACTTC
CDR3 protein: CASSFVGAREQYF

V gene: TRBV30
J gene: TRBJ1-3
CDR3 length: 15
D gene: TRBD1
clone size: .
CDR3 DNA: TGTGCCTGGAGACCCCCGGGACAGTATGGAAACACCATATATTTT
CDR3 protein: CAWRPPGQYGNTIYF

V gene: TRBV6-1
J gene: TRBJ1-1
CDR3 length: 13
D gene: .
clone size: .
CDR3 DNA: TGTGCCAGCTGCAGGGAGGTAATTACTGAAGCTTTCTTT
CDR3 protein: CASCREVITEAFF

V gene: TRBV29-1
J gene: TRBJ1-1
CDR3 length: 14
D gene: TRBD1
clone size: .
CDR3 DNA: TGCAGCGTTCAAGAGACAGGGGGCTGGACTGAAGCTTTCTTT
CDR3 protein: CSVQETGGWTEAFF

V gene: TRBV19
J gene: TRBJ1-2
CDR3 length: 11
D gene: .
clone size: .
CDR3 DNA: TGTGCCACCGAGCGCGAGAATGGCTACACCTTC
CDR3 protein: CATERENGYTF

V gene: TRBV6-4
J gene: TRBJ2-1
CDR3 length: 16
D gene: TRBD2
clone size: .
CDR3 DNA: TGTGCCAGCAGTCATATAGCGGGAGGCCCGGTTGGTGAGCAGTTCTTC
CDR3 protein: CASSHIAGGPVGEQFF

V gene: TRBV9
J gene: TRBJ1-2
CDR3 length: 15
D gene: .
clone size: .
CDR3 DNA: TGTGCCAGCAGCGTAGGGATTGGGGAGGGAAGAGACTACACCTTC
CDR3 protein: CASSVGIGEGRDYTF

V gene: TRBV19
J gene: TRBJ1-1
CDR3 length: 15
D gene: .
clone size: .
CDR3 DNA: TGTGCCAGTACTCCAGTGGGGGAAGCGAACACTGAAGCTTTCTTT
CDR3 protein: CASTPVGEANTEAFF

V gene: TRBV30
J gene: TRBJ1-3
CDR3 length: 12
D gene: .
clone size: .
CDR3 DNA: TGTGCCTCCAGGAGCTCTGGAAACACCATATATTTT
CDR3 protein: CASRSSGNTIYF

V gene: TRBV9
J gene: TRBJ2-1
CDR3 length: 13
D gene: .
clone size: .
CDR3 DNA: TGTGCCAGCAGCGTTACCGGGACGAGAGGTCCGTTCTTC
CDR3 protein: CASSVTGTRGPFF

V gene: TRBV6-6
J gene: TRBJ2-7
CDR3 length: 15
D gene: TRBD1
clone size: once
CDR3 DNA: TGTGCCAGCAGTTACGACAGGGCCAGCTCCTACGAGCAGTACTTC
CDR3 protein: CASSYDRASSYEQYF

V gene: TRBV7-9
J gene: TRBJ1-3
CDR3 length: 18
D gene: TRBD1
clone size: .
CDR3 DNA: TGTGCCAGCAGCCCCCCCTGGACAGGTTCGATCTCTGGAAACACCATATATTTT
CDR3 protein: CASSPPWTGSISGNTIYF

V gene: TRBV5-4
J gene: TRBJ2-7
CDR3 length: 13
D gene: .
clone size: .
CDR3 DNA: TGTGCCAGCAGCTTGGCCGGTACCTACGAGCAGTACTTC
CDR3 protein: CASSLAGTYEQYF

V gene: TRBV6-5
J gene: TRBJ1-1
CDR3 length: 14
D gene: TRBD1
clone size: .
CDR3 DNA: TGTGCCAGCAGTTACTCAGTTCGACAGGGCGTAAGTTTCTTT
CDR3 protein: CASSYSVRQGVSFF

V gene: TRBV10-3
J gene: TRBJ2-6
CDR3 length: 14
D gene: .
clone size: .
CDR3 DNA: TGTGCCATCAGAAGGGAAGGTGGGGCCAACGTCCTGACTTTC
CDR3 protein: CAIRREGGANVLTF

V gene: TRBV15
J gene: TRBJ1-3
CDR3 length: 13
D gene: .
clone size: .
CDR3 DNA: TGTGCCACCAGCCGGGGCTCTGGAAACACCATATATTTT
CDR3 protein: CATSRGSGNTIYF

V gene: TRBV7-2
J gene: TRBJ2-1
CDR3 length: 14
D gene: .
clone size: .
CDR3 DNA: TGTGCCAGCAGCCTCCAGCCCTCCTACAATGAGCAGTTCTTC
CDR3 protein: CASSLQPSYNEQFF

V gene: TRBV7-2
J gene: TRBJ2-7
CDR3 length: 15
D gene: .
clone size: few
CDR3 DNA: TGTGCCAGCAGCTTAGGACTCGGGAACGCCTACGAGCAGTACTTC
CDR3 protein: CASSLGLGNAYEQYF

V gene: TRBV6-6
J gene: TRBJ2-7
CDR3 length: 13
D gene: .
clone size: once
CDR3 DNA: TGTGCCAGCGGGGAGGGACAGATCTACGAGCAGTACTTC
CDR3 protein: CASGEGQIYEQYF

V gene: TRBV28
J gene: TRBJ1-1
CDR3 length: 14
D gene: .
clone size: .
CDR3 DNA: TGTGCCAGCAGTTCCTGGACAGAGAACACTGAAGCTTTCTTT
CDR3 protein: CASSSWTENTEAFF

V gene: TRBV9
J gene: TRBJ2-7
CDR3 length: 18
D gene: TRBD1
clone size: few
CDR3 DNA: TGTGCCAGCAGCGTAGGAGAGGTTACAGGGGGGCTGGCCTACGAGCAGTACTTC
CDR3 protein: CASSVGEVTGGLAYEQYF

V gene: TRBV14
J gene: TRBJ2-7
CDR3 length: 14
D gene: .
clone size: .
CDR3 DNA: TGTGCCAGCAGCCTTCGAAGTCGCCTAGACGAGCAGTACTTC
CDR3 protein: CASSLRSRLDEQYF